Each of the 27 T cell receptor beta chains below was sequenced from the same sample in a study of OX40 agonist ivuxolimab in advanced cancers. TCRdb keeps only in-frame clones here, not all; method: immunoSEQ multiplex PCR. The repertoire holds under 85,000 clones, with more than 75% as singletons. This specimen consisted of CD4+ or CD8+ T cells sorted from blood, obtained in a trial of the OX40 agonist ivuxolimab. These receptors originate from an adult with an advanced solid tumor such as melanoma, head and neck, liver or kidney cancer.

The chain uses TRBV6-1 and TRBJ2-1, with D possibly matching TRBD1 (6 bases). This CDR3 comprises 13 residues. Between the trimmed V and J ends, which lost 8 bases and 0 bases, there was a span of 8 bases. CDR1 is MNHNS, CDR2 SASEGT, per germline. Here the CDR3 reads CASRQDSYNEQFF. The CDR3 DNA reads as TGTGCCAGCCGACAGGACTCCTACAATGAGCAGTTCTTC.

Only one count was recorded for this clone. The chain joins TRBV2 to TRBJ1-1, with TRBD1 as a possible D gene (5 bases). The V end was cut by 7 bases, the J end by 4 bases, with 13 bases between. The germline gives CDR1 SNHLY, CDR2 FYNNEI. The CDR3 loop spans 13 amino acids. The DNA for the CDR3 is TGTGCCAGCAACGGGGCCCCGAGCACTGAAGCTTTCTTT. It specifies CASNGAPSTEAFF.

This chain connects TRBV5-4 to TRBJ1-4, with a tentative D call TRBD1 (5 bases). Trimming shortened V by 4 bases and J by 11 bases, and 24 bases separated the two germline ends. CDR3 length: 16 amino acids. CDR1 SGHNT and CDR2 YYREEE come from the germline V gene (reference sequence). Written as DNA, the CDR3 is TGTGCCAGCAGCCACGAAGACCGACGCGGGCGGGGGAAACTGTTTTTT. Translation gives CASSHEDRRGRGKLFF.

V usage is TRBV7-2 and J usage is TRBJ2-2; either TRBD1 or TRBD2 may supply D (5 bases each). From germline, CDR1 is SGHTA and CDR2 FQGNSA. The V end lost 3 bases, the J end lost 2 bases, and 10 bases lay between the germline ends. The length of the CDR3 is 15 residues. CDR3 region: CASSFSGGNTGELFF. CDR3 sequence (DNA): TGTGCCAGCAGCTTTAGTGGGGGAAACACCGGGGAGCTGTTTTTT.

This clone was seen only once. The chain's CDR3 is CASSSGPAPYF. Here the CDR3 DNA reads TGTGCCAGCAGCTCCGGCCCGGCGCCGTACTTC. The V gene is TRBV11-2, the J gene TRBJ2-5; D is uncertain. CDR3 length: 11 amino acids. Germline V gene data show CDR1 as SGHAT and CDR2 as FQNNGV. The germline V and J ends were trimmed by 4 bases and 13 bases, with 13 bases remaining between them.

CDR3 DNA: TGTGCCAGCAGTGTAGCAGGACAGGGCCCCCAAGAGACCCAGTACTTC. This sequence encodes CASSVAGQGPQETQYF. V and J are TRBV25-1 and TRBJ2-5; 8 bases agree with TRBD1. The CDR3 totals 16 residues. The V and J ends lost 4 bases and 1 base, in that order; junction bases with no gene match: 8. Germline V gives CDR1 MGHDK, CDR2 SYGVNS.

The CDR3 sequence is CASSFLYPDPTQGRGTYEQYF. The CDR3, as DNA: TGTGCCAGCAGTTTCTTATATCCCGATCCCACACAGGGGAGGGGGACCTACGAGCAGTACTTC. The chain is built from TRBV28 and TRBJ2-7, with D possibly being TRBD1 or TRBD2 (7 bases each). This CDR3 comprises 21 residues. V lost 3 bases to trimming and J lost 2 bases, with 32 bases between them. Germline lookup yields CDR1 MDHEN and CDR2 SYDVKM. Together with reference TRBV28 and TRBJ2-7, the CDR3 gives the full variable domain: DVKVTQSSRYLVKRTGEKVFLECVQDMDHENMFWYRQDPGLGLRLIYFSYDVKMKEKGDIPEGYSVSREKKERFSLILESASTNQTSMYLCASSFLYPDPTQGRGTYEQYFGPGTRLTVT.

The chain carries TRBV7-9 and TRBJ1-4; no firm D call. The V and J ends lost 1 base and 5 bases respectively, with 8 bases between them. The CDR3 totals 14 residues. Germline CDR1 is SEHNR and CDR2 is FQNEAQ (reference sequence). As DNA, the CDR3 is TGTGCCAGCAGCTTAGGCCCTACGAATGAAAAACTGTTTTTT. It translates to CASSLGPTNEKLFF.

In this sample, this clone turned up once. This CDR3 is missing its conserved last phenylalanine or tryptophan, likely due to a read error. CDR3 sequence: CASSSSNSPLHL. In DNA, the CDR3 is TGTGCCAGCAGTTCGAGTAATTCACCCCTCCACCTT. V is TRBV2 and J is TRBJ1-6; no clear D gene. Germline loops: CDR1 SNHLY, CDR2 FYNNEI. The germline V and J ends were trimmed by 5 bases and 6 bases, with 5 bases remaining between them. CDR3 length equals 12 residues.

The rearrangement links TRBV2 to TRBJ1-2, with TRBD1 matching over 12 bases. Germline assignment: CDR1 SNHLY and CDR2 FYNNEI. V was clipped by 7 bases and J by 3 bases; unmatched bases: 15. This CDR3 is built from 18 residues. Written as DNA, the CDR3 is TGTGCCAGCACCTTGATAGGGACAGGGGGCGAACTACACTATGGCTACACCTTC. Translating it yields CASTLIGTGGELHYGYTF.

V usage is TRBV4-3 and J usage is TRBJ1-1; no clear D. The CDR3 is 14 residues long. The germline V gene has CDR1 LGHNA and CDR2 YSLEER. Trimming left V 4 bases short and J 4 bases short, with 13 bases between. The chain's CDR3 is CASSPRIGGTEAFF. The DNA of the CDR3 is TGCGCCAGCAGCCCCAGGATTGGCGGCACTGAAGCTTTCTTT.

In the case of this clone: Other nucleotide sequences in the sample specify the same CDR3. The chain is built from TRBV10-3 and TRBJ1-1; the D is unclear. In germline, CDR1 is ENHRY, CDR2 SYGVKD. Trimming shortened V by 6 bases and J by 0 bases, and 5 bases separated the two germline ends. This CDR3 spans 12 amino acids. The CDR3 reads CAISEMNTEAFF. For the CDR3, the DNA is TGTGCCATCAGCGAGATGAACACTGAAGCTTTCTTT.

This chain uses TRBV19 with TRBJ2-7; TRBD1 matches at 8 bases. V shed 9 bases and J 10 bases; nucleotides not matched to a gene: 11. CDR1 LNHDA and CDR2 SQIVND come from the germline V gene (reference sequence). The CDR3 sequence is 12 residues long. DNA of the CDR3: TGTGCCAGCGGGGACAGGAGAGAAGTACAGTACTTC. Residues: CASGDRREVQYF.

This sequence joins TRBV4-1 and TRBJ1-2, with 7 nucleotides matching TRBD1. Looked up from germline, CDR1 is MGHRA and CDR2 is YSYEKL. V lost 4 bases to trimming and J lost 1 base; unmatched junction nucleotides: 15. The CDR3 runs 18 residues. The CDR3 reads CASSLLERWTGFNYGYTF. CDR3 DNA: TGCGCCAGCAGCCTCCTAGAGAGATGGACAGGATTTAACTATGGCTACACCTTC.

This chain joins TRBV28 and TRBJ2-5, with a tentative D call TRBD1 (6 bases). V dropped 5 bases and J dropped 9 bases, with 25 bases sitting between them. Germline V CDR1 and CDR2: MDHEN, SYDVKM. The CDR3 loop spans 16 amino acids. The CDR3 sequence is CASSPLRDTQNEAQYF. CDR3 bases: TGTGCCAGCAGTCCACTCCGGGACACCCAAAACGAGGCCCAGTACTTC.

This chain connects TRBV6-5 to TRBJ1-4, with D unresolved. This CDR3 is built from 14 residues. Trimming left V 7 bases short and J 0 bases short, with 9 bases between. Germline V gives CDR1 MNHEY, CDR2 SVGAGI. In nucleotides, the CDR3 is TGTGCCAGCACCAAGGGCTCAACTAATGAAAAACTGTTTTTT. Translated, it gives CASTKGSTNEKLFF.

The chain joins TRBV19 to TRBJ2-1, with unresolved D. The germline gives CDR1 LNHDA, CDR2 SQIVND (reference sequence). This CDR3 is built from 14 residues. The V end lost 8 bases, the J end lost 4 bases, and 15 bases lay between the germline ends. The CDR3 is CASPLVGKYNEQFF. For the CDR3, the DNA is TGTGCCAGTCCTCTCGTTGGGAAATACAATGAGCAGTTCTTC.

V is TRBV6-6 and J is TRBJ2-3; D call uncertain. The CDR3 loop spans 13 amino acids. V gave up 5 bases and J gave up 3 bases, with 9 bases separating them. CDR1 MNHNY and CDR2 SVGAGI come from the germline V gene (reference sequence). CDR3 loop: CASSPHTTDTQYF. CDR3 nucleotides: TGTGCCAGCAGTCCCCATACAACAGATACGCAGTATTTT.

The DNA for the CDR3 is TGCGCCAGCAGCCAAGATTGGACTCTCGCGGGTCAGCCCCAGCATTTT. The encoded protein is CASSQDWTLAGQPQHF. V and J are TRBV4-3 and TRBJ1-5; D is unclear. The CDR3 consists of 16 residues. CDR1 and CDR2 from the germline V gene are LGHNA and YSLEER. The V gene lost 0 bases and the J gene lost 6 bases, with 15 bases spanning the gap.

The CDR3 bases are TGTGCCAGCAGCCAAGCTTCGAGGGGGGGCGGGACCCAGTACTTC. Its protein product is CASSQASRGGGTQYF. The V and J genes are TRBV2 and TRBJ2-5, with D tentatively TRBD2 (7 bases). The CDR3 runs to 15 residues. V lost 6 bases and J lost 7, with 21 bases in between. Germline CDR1 is SNHLY and CDR2 is FYNNEI.

The chain combines TRBV4-1 with TRBJ2-1; D is undetermined. CDR1 and CDR2 from the germline V gene are MGHRA and YSYEKL. Trimming cost V 1 base and J 9 bases, with 10 bases left between them. The CDR3 length is 13 residues. The CDR3 here is CASSQAAAVEQFF. The DNA of the CDR3 is TGCGCCAGCAGCCAAGCGGCGGCGGTTGAGCAGTTCTTC.

The V gene is TRBV6-5, the J gene TRBJ2-6, with D unresolved. The V end lost 6 bases, the J end lost 3 bases, and 9 bases lay between the germline ends. The CDR3 spans 14 residues. Germline CDR1 MNHEY, CDR2 SVGAGI. The CDR3 loop is CASRRDGGANVLTF. In DNA, the CDR3 is TGTGCCAGCAGAAGGGATGGTGGGGCCAACGTCCTGACTTTC.

The chain employs TRBV30 and TRBJ2-6; TRBD2 might be the D (6 bases). Germline CDR1 and CDR2: GTSNPN and SVGIG (reference sequence). Trimming removed 2 bases at V and 0 bases at J, with 14 bases between. This CDR3 has 17 amino acids. CDR3 DNA sequence: TGTGCCTGGAGTCGGGAGATGCCTCTCTCTGGGGCCAACGTCCTGACTTTC. Its translation is CAWSREMPLSGANVLTF.

The J gene is TRBJ2-1, the V gene TRBV7-2; 8 positions agree with TRBD1. After removal of 6 bases from V and 5 bases from J, the junction contained 6 bases not matched to a gene. This CDR3 has 14 amino acids. CDR1 and CDR2 (germline): SGHTA, FQGNSA. The DNA for the CDR3 is TGTGCCAGCAGTACAGGACAGGGTCACAATGAGCAGTTCTTC. Its protein product is CASSTGQGHNEQFF.

This chain connects TRBV11-2 to TRBJ1-1; TRBD1 might be the D (5 bases). V shed 5 bases and J shed 6 bases, with 13 bases lying between them. Germline V gene lookup returns CDR1 SGHAT and CDR2 FQNNGV. There are 13 residues in the CDR3. The CDR3 here is CASSRQGLAEAFF. The DNA for the CDR3 is TGTGCCAGCAGCCGCCAGGGTCTCGCTGAAGCTTTCTTT.

The chain is built from TRBV18 and TRBJ2-2; tentatively, D is TRBD1 (6 bases). V lost 3 bases and J 0 bases, leaving 8 bases between the germline ends. Germline CDR1 reads KGHSH; CDR2 reads LQKENI. The CDR3 extends over 15 amino acids. For the CDR3, the DNA is TGTGCCAGCTCACCCCGACAGGCGAACACCGGGGAGCTGTTTTTT. Amino acids: CASSPRQANTGELFF.

The chain has TRBV7-2 and TRBJ1-6; D gene uncertain. The CDR3 runs 17 residues. Deletions cut 7 bases from V and 7 bases from J, with 23 bases between. Germline CDR1 is SGHTA and CDR2 is FQGNSA. CDR3 sequence (DNA): TGTGCCAGCACCCTCCCTCTCTCGGGGAGCCCCAATTCACCCCTCCACTTT. It codes for CASTLPLSGSPNSPLHF. Full variable domain (outside the CDR3, taken from reference TRBV7-2 and TRBJ1-6): GAGVSQSPSNKVTEKGKDVELRCDPISGHTALYWYRQSLGQGLEFLIYFQGNSAPDKSGLPSDRFSAERTGGSVSTLTIQRTQQEDSAVYLCASTLPLSGSPNSPLHFGNGTRLTVT.